This T cell receptor beta chain was sequenced during a study of cytomegalovirus exposure and HLA in healthy donors. Regarding the study as a whole: Cytomegalovirus association was assigned to approximately 160 TCR beta chains. An apparent linkage of common viral pathogens to several of the most significant clusters emerged in a later analysis. Trimming of TCR beta V- and J-genes showed a link, identified in a later analysis, to a missense DCLRE1C variant.

The PCR used 60 Vbeta and 13 Jbeta primers. Some clones are missing from TCRdb's copy, which holds only in-frame ones; the method was immunoSEQ multiplex PCR. The sample shows some 67,000 clones, 85% to 90% of them seen only once. About this clone itself: Its specificity is not known.

The CDR3 is 13 residues long. Germline-derived CDR1 and CDR2 are SSHAT and FNYEAQ (reference sequence). The V gene lost 2 bases and the J gene lost 8 bases, with 10 bases spanning the gap. What was sequenced was PBMCs. The TCR originated in a woman in her 30s in good health and CMV-seropositive. The chain uses TRBV7-7 and TRBJ2-1, with D unresolved. As DNA, the CDR3 is TGTGCCAGCAGCTTATCACTCAACGATGAGCAGTTCTTC. This sequence encodes CASSLSLNDEQFF.